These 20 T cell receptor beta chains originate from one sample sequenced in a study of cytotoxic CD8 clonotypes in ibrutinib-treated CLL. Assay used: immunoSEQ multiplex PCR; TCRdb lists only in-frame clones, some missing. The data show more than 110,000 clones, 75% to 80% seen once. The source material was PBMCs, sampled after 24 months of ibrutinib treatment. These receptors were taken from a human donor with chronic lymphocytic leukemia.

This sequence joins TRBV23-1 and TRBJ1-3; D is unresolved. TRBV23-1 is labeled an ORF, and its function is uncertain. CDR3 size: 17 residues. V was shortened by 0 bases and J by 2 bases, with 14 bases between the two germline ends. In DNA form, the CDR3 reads TGCGCCAGCAGTCAATCGGGCAGGCTCGGTACTGGAAACACCATATATTTT. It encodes CASSQSGRLGTGNTIYF.

The CDR3 coding sequence is TGTGCCAGCAGACGGGACAGGGTGTCTAGTCAGCCCCAGCATTTT. Protein sequence: CASRRDRVSSQPQHF. V is TRBV6-6 and J is TRBJ1-5; 9 bases match TRBD1. Germline V gene lookup returns CDR1 MNHNY and CDR2 SVGAGI (reference sequence). This CDR3 contains 15 residues. The trim removed 6 bases at V and 6 bases at J, leaving 9 bases unmatched.

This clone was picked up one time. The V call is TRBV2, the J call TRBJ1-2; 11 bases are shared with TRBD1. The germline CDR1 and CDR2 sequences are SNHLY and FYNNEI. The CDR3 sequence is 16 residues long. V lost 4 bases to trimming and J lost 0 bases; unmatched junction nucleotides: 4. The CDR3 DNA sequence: TGTGCCAGCAGTGTTGGACAGGGGGCAGCTAACTATGGCTACACCTTC. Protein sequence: CASSVGQGAANYGYTF.

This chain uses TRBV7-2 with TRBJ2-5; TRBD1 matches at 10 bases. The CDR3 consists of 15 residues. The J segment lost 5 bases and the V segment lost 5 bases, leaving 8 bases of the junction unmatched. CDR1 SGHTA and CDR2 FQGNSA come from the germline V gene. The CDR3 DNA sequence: TGTGCCAGCAGCCTGGGCCCGGGACAGGGGGAGACCCAGTACTTC. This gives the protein CASSLGPGQGETQYF.

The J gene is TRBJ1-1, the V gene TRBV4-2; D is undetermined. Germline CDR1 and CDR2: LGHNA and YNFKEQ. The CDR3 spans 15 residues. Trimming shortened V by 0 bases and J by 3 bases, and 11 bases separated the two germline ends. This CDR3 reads CASSQEGRADTEAFF. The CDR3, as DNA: TGTGCCAGCAGCCAAGAGGGGAGGGCGGACACTGAAGCTTTCTTT.

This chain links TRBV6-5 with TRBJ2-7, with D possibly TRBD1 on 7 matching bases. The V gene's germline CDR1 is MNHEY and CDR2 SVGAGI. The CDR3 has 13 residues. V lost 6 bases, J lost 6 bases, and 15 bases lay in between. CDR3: CASSSRQGGEQYF. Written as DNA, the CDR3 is TGTGCCAGCAGCTCTAGGCAGGGGGGCGAGCAGTACTTC.

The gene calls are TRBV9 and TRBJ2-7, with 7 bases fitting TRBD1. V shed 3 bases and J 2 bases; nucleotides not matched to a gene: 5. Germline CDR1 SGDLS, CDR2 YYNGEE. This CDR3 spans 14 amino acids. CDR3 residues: CASSATGVAYEQYF. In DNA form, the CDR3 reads TGTGCCAGCAGCGCCACAGGGGTGGCCTACGAGCAGTACTTC.

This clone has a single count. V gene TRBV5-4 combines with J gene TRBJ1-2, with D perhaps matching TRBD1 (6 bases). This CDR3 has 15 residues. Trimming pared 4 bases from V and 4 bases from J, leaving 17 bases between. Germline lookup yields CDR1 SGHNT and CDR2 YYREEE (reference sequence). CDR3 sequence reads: CASSNIHREGYGYTF. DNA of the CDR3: TGTGCCAGCAGCAACATCCACAGGGAGGGCTATGGCTACACCTTC.

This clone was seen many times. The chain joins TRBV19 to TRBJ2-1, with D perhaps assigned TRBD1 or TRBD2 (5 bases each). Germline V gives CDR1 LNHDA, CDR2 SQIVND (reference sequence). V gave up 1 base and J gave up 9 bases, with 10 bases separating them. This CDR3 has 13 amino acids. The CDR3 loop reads CASSIGPGAEQFF. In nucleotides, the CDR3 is TGTGCCAGTAGTATAGGGCCCGGGGCTGAGCAGTTCTTC.

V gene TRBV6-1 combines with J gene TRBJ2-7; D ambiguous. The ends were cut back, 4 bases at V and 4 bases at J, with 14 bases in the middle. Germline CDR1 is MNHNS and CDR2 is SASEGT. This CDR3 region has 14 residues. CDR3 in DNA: TGTGCCAGCAGTGGTGGTGGTCAAGCTTACGAGCAGTACTTC. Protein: CASSGGGQAYEQYF.

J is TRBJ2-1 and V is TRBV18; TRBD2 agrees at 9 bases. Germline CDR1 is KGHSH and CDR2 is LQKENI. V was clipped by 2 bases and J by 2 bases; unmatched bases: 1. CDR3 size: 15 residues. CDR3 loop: CASSPSGRTYNEQFF. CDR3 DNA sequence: TGTGCCAGCTCACCAAGCGGGAGGACCTACAATGAGCAGTTCTTC. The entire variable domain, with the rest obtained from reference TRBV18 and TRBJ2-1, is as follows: NAGVMQNPRHLVRRRGQEARLRCSPMKGHSHVYWYRQLPEEGLKFMVYLQKENIIDESGMPKERFSAEFPKEGPSILRIQQVVRGDSAAYFCASSPSGRTYNEQFFGPGTRLTVL.

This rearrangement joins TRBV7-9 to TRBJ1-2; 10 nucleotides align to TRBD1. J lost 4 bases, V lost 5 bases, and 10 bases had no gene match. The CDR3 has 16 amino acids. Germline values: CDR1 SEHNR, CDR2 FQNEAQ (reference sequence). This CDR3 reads CASSTHRTGGGYGYTF. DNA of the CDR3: TGTGCCAGCAGCACCCACCGGACAGGGGGGGGCTATGGCTACACCTTC.

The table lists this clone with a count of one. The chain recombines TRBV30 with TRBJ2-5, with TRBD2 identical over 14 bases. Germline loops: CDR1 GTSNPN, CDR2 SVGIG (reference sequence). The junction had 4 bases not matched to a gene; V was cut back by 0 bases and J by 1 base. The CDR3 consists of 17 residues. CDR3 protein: CAWSVGTSGGPQETQYF. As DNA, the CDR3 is TGTGCCTGGAGTGTAGGGACTAGCGGGGGACCCCAAGAGACCCAGTACTTC. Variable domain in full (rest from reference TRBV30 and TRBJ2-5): SQTIHQWPATLVQPVGSPLSLECTVEGTSNPNLYWYRQAAGRGLQLLFYSVGIGQISSEVPQNLSASRPQDRQFILSSKKLLLSDSGFYLCAWSVGTSGGPQETQYFGPGTRLLVL.

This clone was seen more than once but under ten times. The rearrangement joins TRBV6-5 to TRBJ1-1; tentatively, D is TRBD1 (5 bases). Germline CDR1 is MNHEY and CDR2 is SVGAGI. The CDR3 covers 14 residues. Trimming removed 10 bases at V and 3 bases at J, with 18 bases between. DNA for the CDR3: TGTGCCACCATGCGGGGCCCGGCGGACACTGAAGCTTTCTTT. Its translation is CATMRGPADTEAFF.

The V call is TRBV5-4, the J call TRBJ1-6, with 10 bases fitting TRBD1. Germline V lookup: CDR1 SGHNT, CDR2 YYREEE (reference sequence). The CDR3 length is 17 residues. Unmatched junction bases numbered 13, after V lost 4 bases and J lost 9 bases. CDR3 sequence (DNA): TGTGCCAGCAGCCCCGCTGGGGGGGACAGGGGTTTTTCACCCCTCCACTTT. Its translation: CASSPAGGDRGFSPLHF.

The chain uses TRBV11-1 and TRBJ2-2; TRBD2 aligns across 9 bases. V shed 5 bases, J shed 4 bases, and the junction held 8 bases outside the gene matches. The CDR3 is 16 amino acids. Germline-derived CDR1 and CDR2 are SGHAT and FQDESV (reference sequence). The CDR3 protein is CASSPGLATFTGELFF. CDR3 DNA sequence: TGTGCCAGCAGCCCCGGACTAGCGACATTCACCGGGGAGCTGTTTTTT.

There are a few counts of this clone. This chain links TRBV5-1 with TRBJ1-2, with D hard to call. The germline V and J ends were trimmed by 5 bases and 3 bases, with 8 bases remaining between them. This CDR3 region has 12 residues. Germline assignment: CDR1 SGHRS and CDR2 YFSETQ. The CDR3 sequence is CASSHRDYGYTF. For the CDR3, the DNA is TGCGCCAGCAGTCATAGGGACTATGGCTACACCTTC.

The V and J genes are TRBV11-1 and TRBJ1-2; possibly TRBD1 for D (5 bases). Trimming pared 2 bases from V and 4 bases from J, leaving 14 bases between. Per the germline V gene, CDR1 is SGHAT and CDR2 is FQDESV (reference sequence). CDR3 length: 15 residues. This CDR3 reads CASSLSGTVPYGYTF. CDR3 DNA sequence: TGTGCCAGCAGCTTATCCGGGACGGTCCCCTATGGCTACACCTTC.

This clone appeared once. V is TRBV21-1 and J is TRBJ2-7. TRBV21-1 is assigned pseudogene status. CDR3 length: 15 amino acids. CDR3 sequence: CASSNPGGPSYEQYF. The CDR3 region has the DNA TGTGCCAGCAGCAACCCCGGGGGCCCCTCCTACGAGCAGTACTTC.

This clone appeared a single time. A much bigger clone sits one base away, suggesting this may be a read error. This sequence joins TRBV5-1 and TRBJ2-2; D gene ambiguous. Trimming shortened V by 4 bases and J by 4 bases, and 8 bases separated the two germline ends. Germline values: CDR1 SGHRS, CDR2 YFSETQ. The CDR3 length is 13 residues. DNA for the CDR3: TGCGCCAGCAGCCTTTTCGGCACCGGGGAGCTGTTTTTT. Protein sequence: CASSLFGTGELFF.